This record looks at one T cell receptor (beta chain) sequence and its context. This CDR3 is 15 amino acids long. Germline trimming cut 2 bases from V and 7 bases from J; bases unmatched to any gene: 7. CDR1 and CDR2 from the germline V gene are LGHNT and FRNRAP. Some clones are missing from TCRdb's copy, which holds only in-frame ones; the method was immunoSEQ multiplex PCR. The sample yields about 120,000 clones, roughly 84% seen once. The entry originates in a study of blood T cell repertoires in COVID-19. Study in general: Some COVID-19 samples were acute and others convalescent; all came from the United States, Italy and Spain.

The TCR originated in a man aged 60 to 75 with acute or convalescent COVID-19. Sequences were obtained from peripheral blood. The genes are TRBV12-5 and TRBJ2-2; 7 nucleotides match TRBD1. CDR3 residues: CASGLSRQGSGELFF. The CDR3 DNA reads TGTGCTAGTGGTTTGTCGCGACAGGGAAGCGGGGAGCTGTTTTTT.